This entry concerns a single T cell receptor beta chain. The repertoire was sequenced with immunoSEQ multiplex PCR; TCRdb's copy has only in-frame clones and lacks some. Among about 38,000 clones listed, 79% were seen once. This record comes from a study of memory CD4+ T cells and cytomegalovirus serostatus. Single viable CD3+CD4+CD8-CD45RO+ cells were sorted as the memory CD4+ T cells. This TCR derives from an adult in good health and CMV-seropositive. What was sequenced was memory CD4+ T cells from blood.

DNA for the CDR3: TGTGCCAGCAGCGGTCCCAGCGGGAGAAGAAACACCATATATTTT. This sequence encodes CASSGPSGRRNTIYF. The chain combines TRBV2 with TRBJ1-3; no firm D call. Germline values: CDR1 SNHLY, CDR2 FYNNEI. CDR3 size: 15 residues. V shed 6 bases and J shed 5 bases, with 17 bases lying between them.